Listed below are T cell receptor beta chains from one sample, sequenced in a study of human T cells and chemical hapten exposure. From the reads, TCRdb called clonotypes with MiXCR, one entry per CDR3 protein. The repertoire holds about 120,000 distinct CDR3 sequences, over 7.5% seen once, with 1.2% to 1.5% in the top ten. Sequenced: whole blood. The receptors originated from a human donor in good health. Some clones in this sample may be carry-over from other donors' samples. Each CDR3 is given with its conserved first and last residue.

CDR3aa: CASSRSLQGAPSDTQYF; v_gene: TRBV6-6
CDR3aa: CASSLPRQSNEQFF; v_gene: TRBV18
CDR3aa: CASSYDQSSYNEQFF; v_gene: TRBV6-5
CDR3aa: CASSEAFRGTDTQYF; v_gene: TRBV2
CDR3aa: CASSLYPPQGEYEQYF; v_gene: TRBV5-1
CDR3aa: CASSFLAGDEQYF; v_gene: TRBV12-3/TRBV12-4
CDR3aa: CASSLAGAAYEKLFF; v_gene: TRBV5-1
CDR3aa: CASSRGVDEQFF; v_gene: TRBV27
CDR3aa: CASSNRGGYTF; v_gene: TRBV21-1
CDR3aa: CASSDSKGSGANVLTF; v_gene: TRBV6-4
CDR3aa: CASSLGPLAGGLTGELFF; v_gene: TRBV7-9
CDR3aa: CSAEDGVRVSGYTF; v_gene: TRBV20-1
CDR3aa: CASSLRRTGETATNEKLFF; v_gene: TRBV7-9
CDR3aa: CASSGAEAFF; v_gene: TRBV7-2
CDR3aa: CSARLEDREQFF; v_gene: TRBV20-1
CDR3aa: CASQTTGLNTEAFF; v_gene: TRBV19
CDR3aa: CASSLDTFSGANVLTF; v_gene: TRBV7-9
CDR3aa: CASSFVSSNTGELFF; v_gene: TRBV5-1
CDR3aa: CSATTPPRTSGQETQYF; v_gene: TRBV20-1
CDR3aa: CASSPRVENTEAFF; v_gene: TRBV9
CDR3aa: CASSWELNQPQHF; v_gene: TRBV6-2/TRBV6-3
CDR3aa: CASSTGQADGYTF; v_gene: TRBV19
CDR3aa: CASTPEGAFFGYTF; v_gene: TRBV7-9
CDR3aa: CASSYSGTSADTQYF; v_gene: TRBV6-5
CDR3aa: CASSNSGGSHEQYF; v_gene: TRBV25-1
CDR3aa: CASSPGRFQETQYF; v_gene: TRBV14
CDR3aa: CAISEWGRRNEQYF; v_gene: TRBV10-3
CDR3aa: CASSLEAGYNQPQHF; v_gene: TRBV11-2
CDR3aa: CASSFGLAGGRTDTQYF; v_gene: TRBV5-1
CDR3aa: CASSSQGGKTEAFF; v_gene: TRBV5-1
CDR3aa: CSAKGPRQGATDTQYF; v_gene: TRBV20-1
CDR3aa: CASSYSQILAGQAYEQYF; v_gene: TRBV6-6
CDR3aa: CATSARTGQGQPQHF; v_gene: TRBV15
CDR3aa: CASGGVAGVPMSEQFF; v_gene: TRBV19
CDR3aa: CSARDPGESHYGYTF; v_gene: TRBV20-1
CDR3aa: CASSLARLAGGRRGELFF; v_gene: TRBV12-3/TRBV12-4
CDR3aa: CASSLLETNEKLFF; v_gene: TRBV5-6
CDR3aa: CASSGTRTDTQYF; v_gene: TRBV10-2
CDR3aa: CASSPTVNTGELFF; v_gene: TRBV6-2/TRBV6-3
CDR3aa: CASKERTHTDTQYF; v_gene: TRBV7-2
CDR3aa: CASSLAGQSNTGELFF; v_gene: TRBV5-1
CDR3aa: CASSEGGTYYGYTF; v_gene: TRBV25-1
CDR3aa: CASSLAGAGNEQFF; v_gene: TRBV12-3/TRBV12-4